This TCR beta chain was recorded in a study of vaccination effects on CD4 cells after COVID-19. Comments on this clone: Its cognate antigen is unknown.

Using viral peptide pools, the ViraFEST assay grew out antigen-specific CD4+ T cells prior to sequencing. Isolating CD4+ T cells followed approximately 11 days of culture. Among the vaccine recipients, none had a prior SARS-CoV-2 infection, and nucleocapsid antibodies were negative. Germline values: CDR1 MNHEY, CDR2 SMNVEV (reference sequence). Trimming took 5 bases from V and 2 from J, leaving 15 bases between them. This CDR3 has 15 residues. Sequencing used immunoSEQ multiplex PCR; TCRdb keeps in-frame clones, though not all of them. Of tens of thousands of clones in the sample, roughly 70% were seen once.

This receptor was obtained from a human donor who received a COVID-19 vaccine. Material: CD4+ T cells from PBMCs cultured with HCoV-OC43 spike peptides, obtained before COVID-19 vaccination. The sample's subset: HCoV-OC43 spike overlapping peptide pool stimulation. The chain recombines TRBV27 with TRBJ1-2, with a weak D call TRBD1 (5 bases). The CDR3 region has the DNA TGTGCCAGCAGTCCCAGTGGAGGGACGAACTATGGCTACACCTTC. The encoded protein is CASSPSGGTNYGYTF.